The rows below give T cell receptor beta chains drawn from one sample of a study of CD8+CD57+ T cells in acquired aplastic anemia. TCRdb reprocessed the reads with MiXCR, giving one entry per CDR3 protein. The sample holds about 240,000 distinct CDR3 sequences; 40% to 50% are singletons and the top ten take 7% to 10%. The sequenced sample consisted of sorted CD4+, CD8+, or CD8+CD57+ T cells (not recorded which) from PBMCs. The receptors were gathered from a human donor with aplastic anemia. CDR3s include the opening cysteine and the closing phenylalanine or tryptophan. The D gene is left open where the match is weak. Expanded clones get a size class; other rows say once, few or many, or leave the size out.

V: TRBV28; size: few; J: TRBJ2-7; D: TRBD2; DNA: TGTGCCAGCAGTTTAGCTAGCGGACCCTACGAGCAGTACTTC; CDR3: CASSLASGPYEQYF
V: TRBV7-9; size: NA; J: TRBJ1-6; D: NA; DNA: TGTGCCAGCAGCTTAGCCCAGGGGTCGCAGCCCCTCCACTTT; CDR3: CASSLAQGSQPLHF
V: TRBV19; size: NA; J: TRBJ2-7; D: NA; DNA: TGTGCCAGTAGTATAGATCTCCGGAGCTCCTACGAGCAGTACTTC; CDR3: CASSIDLRSSYEQYF
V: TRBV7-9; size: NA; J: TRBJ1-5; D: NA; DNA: TGTGCCAGCAGCTTGTGGACTAGCGGGAGGGCCGGGAATGAGCCCCAGCATTTT; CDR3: CASSLWTSGRAGNEPQHF
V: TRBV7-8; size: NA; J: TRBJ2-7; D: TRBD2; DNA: TGTGCCAGCGGCTTAGGGTGGGGGGGACAGGATACTAGCGGGGGCTTCTACGAGCAGTACTTC; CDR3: CASGLGWGGQDTSGGFYEQYF
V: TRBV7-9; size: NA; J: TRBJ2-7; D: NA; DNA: TGTGCCAGCAGTTTAGGACCAGGGAACTACGAGCAGTACTTC; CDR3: CASSLGPGNYEQYF
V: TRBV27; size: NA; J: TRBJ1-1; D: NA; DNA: TGTGCCAGCAGTCCTAGGGCAGGCTACACTGAAGCTTTCTTT; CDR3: CASSPRAGYTEAFF
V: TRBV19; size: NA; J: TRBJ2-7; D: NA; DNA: TGTGCCAGTAGTAACGGGCCCTCCGCCTACGAGCAGTACTTC; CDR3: CASSNGPSAYEQYF
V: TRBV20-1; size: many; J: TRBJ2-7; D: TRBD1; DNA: TGCAGTGCTAGAGTTTCAGTTCCGCAGGGGGCGCAAGCAGGCGAGCAGTACTTC; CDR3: CSARVSVPQGAQAGEQYF
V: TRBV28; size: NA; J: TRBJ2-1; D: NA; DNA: TGTGCCAGCTCTAGGGTTGAGCAGTTCTTC; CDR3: CASSRVEQFF
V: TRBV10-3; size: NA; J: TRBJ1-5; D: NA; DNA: TGTGCCATCAGTTTCCGGGACGGCGACAGGACCAATCAGCCCCAGCATTTT; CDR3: CAISFRDGDRTNQPQHF
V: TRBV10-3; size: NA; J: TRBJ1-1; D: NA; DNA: TGTGCCAGCACACGGGCCTCTGACACTGAAGCTTTCTTT; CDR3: CASTRASDTEAFF
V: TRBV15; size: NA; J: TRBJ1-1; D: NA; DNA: TGTGCCACCAGCAGAGAACGTGCAGGGTGGTCTGAAGCTTTCTTT; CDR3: CATSRERAGWSEAFF
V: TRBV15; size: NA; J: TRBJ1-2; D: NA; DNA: TGTGTCACCGGCAGCAACAGGTACTATGGCTACACCTTC; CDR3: CVTGSNRYYGYTF
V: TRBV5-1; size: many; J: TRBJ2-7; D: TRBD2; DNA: TGCGCCAGCAGCTTCGGGACTAGAGACTACGAGCAGTACTTC; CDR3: CASSFGTRDYEQYF
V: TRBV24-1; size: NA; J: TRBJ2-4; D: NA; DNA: TGTGCCACCAGTGAGAGGCAGAGAAACATTCAGTACTTC; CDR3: CATSERQRNIQYF
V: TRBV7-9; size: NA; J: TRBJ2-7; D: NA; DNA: TGTGCCAGCAGCCCTCTGGGGGTCGACGAGCAGTACTTC; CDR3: CASSPLGVDEQYF
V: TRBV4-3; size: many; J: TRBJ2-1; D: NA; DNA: TGCGCCAGCAGCCAAGATACGGGGGACAGTTCCTACAATGAGCAGTTCTTC; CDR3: CASSQDTGDSSYNEQFF
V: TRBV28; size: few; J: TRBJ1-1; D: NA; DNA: TGTGCCAGCAGTTTAGGGGTCCCGGAAGCTTTCTTT; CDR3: CASSLGVPEAFF
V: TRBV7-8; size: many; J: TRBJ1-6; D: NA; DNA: TGTGCCAGCAGTGCACGCGGTTCACCCCTCCACTTT; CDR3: CASSARGSPLHF
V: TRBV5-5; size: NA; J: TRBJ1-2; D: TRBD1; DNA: TGTGCCAGCAGCTTGGCGGGACAGGTCCGCTACACCTTC; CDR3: CASSLAGQVRYTF
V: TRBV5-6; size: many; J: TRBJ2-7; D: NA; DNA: TGTGCCAGCAGCATAACTCTAGGATTTTACGAGCAGTACTTC; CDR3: CASSITLGFYEQYF
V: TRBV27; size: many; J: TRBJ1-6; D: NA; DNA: TGTGCCAGCGGACTCCCCAATTCACCCCTCCACTTT; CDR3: CASGLPNSPLHF
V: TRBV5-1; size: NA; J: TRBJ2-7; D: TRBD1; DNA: TGCGCCGGCAGCTCCTCGCGACAGGGGGCACACGAGCAGTACTTC; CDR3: CAGSSSRQGAHEQYF
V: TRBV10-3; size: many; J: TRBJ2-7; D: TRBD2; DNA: TGTGCCATCAGTGGGACTAGCGGGGGTCCCTACGAGCAGTACTTC; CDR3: CAISGTSGGPYEQYF
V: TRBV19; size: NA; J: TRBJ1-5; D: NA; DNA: TGTGCCAGTCATTTCGGGGGACTGGGCAGTCAGCCCCAGCATTTT; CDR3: CASHFGGLGSQPQHF
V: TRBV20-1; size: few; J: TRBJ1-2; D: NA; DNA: TGCAGTGCTAGATGGGGAGGGCATGGCTACACCTTC; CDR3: CSARWGGHGYTF
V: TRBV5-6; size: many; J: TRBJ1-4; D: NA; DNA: TGTGCCAGCAGCTTGGCAGGGTGGTCAACTAATGAAAAACTGTTTTTT; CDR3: CASSLAGWSTNEKLFF
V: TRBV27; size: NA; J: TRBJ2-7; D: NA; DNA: TGTGCCAGCAGTTTATACAGGTCGGCCTACGAGCAGTACTTC; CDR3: CASSLYRSAYEQYF
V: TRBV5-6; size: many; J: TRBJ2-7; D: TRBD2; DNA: TGTGCCAGCACCATAGCGGGAGGGCCTTACGAGCAGTACTTC; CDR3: CASTIAGGPYEQYF
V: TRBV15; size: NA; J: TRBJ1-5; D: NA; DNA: TGTGCCACCAGCAGAGATCTCCCTAGCGGGGGCCGCAATGAGCCCCAGCATTTT; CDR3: CATSRDLPSGGRNEPQHF
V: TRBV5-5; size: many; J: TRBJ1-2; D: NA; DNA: TGTGCCAGCAGCTTGCAAGGGCTAGAGGGCTACACCTTC; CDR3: CASSLQGLEGYTF
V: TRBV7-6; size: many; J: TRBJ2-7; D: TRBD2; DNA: TGTGCCAGCAGCTCCAGATTAAAACTAGCGGGAGATCCGTACGAGCAGTACTTC; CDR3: CASSSRLKLAGDPYEQYF
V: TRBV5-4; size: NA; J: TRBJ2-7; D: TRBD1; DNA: TGTGCCAGCAGCAGGACAGGGGGCTCTTGGGGGGACCCCTACGAGCAGTACTTC; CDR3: CASSRTGGSWGDPYEQYF
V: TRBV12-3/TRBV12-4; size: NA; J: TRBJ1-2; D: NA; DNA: TGTGCCAGCAGTCAACAGGGCCTACGTGGCTACACCTTC; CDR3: CASSQQGLRGYTF
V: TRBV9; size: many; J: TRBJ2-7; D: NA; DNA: TGTGCCAGCAGCGTAGCTGAGTTTGGCGGCCCGAGCTCCTACGAGCAGTACTTC; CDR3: CASSVAEFGGPSSYEQYF
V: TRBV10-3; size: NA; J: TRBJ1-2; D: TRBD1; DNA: TGTGCCATCAGCCCGGACAGGGGTGGGGGCTACACCTTC; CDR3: CAISPDRGGGYTF
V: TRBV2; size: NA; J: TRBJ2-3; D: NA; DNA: TGTGCCAGCGGCTCCACAGATACGCAGTATTTT; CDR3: CASGSTDTQYF
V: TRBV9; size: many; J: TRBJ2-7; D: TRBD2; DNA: TGTGCCAGCAGCGCCCGGGGGGATTCGGGAGAGCAGTACTTC; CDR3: CASSARGDSGEQYF
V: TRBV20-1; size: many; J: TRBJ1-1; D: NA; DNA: TGCAGTGCTAGAGATACAGGGAACACTGAAGCTTTCTTT; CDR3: CSARDTGNTEAFF
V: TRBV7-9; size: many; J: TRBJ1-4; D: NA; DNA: TGTTTACTCCGGGGTGCGAGTGAAAAACTGTTTTTT; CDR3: CLLRGASEKLFF
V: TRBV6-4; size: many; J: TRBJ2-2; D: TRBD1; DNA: TGTGCCAGCAGTGACTCTGAGACAGGGGTATTCGGGGAGCTGTTTTTT; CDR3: CASSDSETGVFGELFF
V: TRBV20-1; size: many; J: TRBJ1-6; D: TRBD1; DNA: TGCAGTGCTGGAGACAGGGACCCGTATAATTCACCCCTCCACTTT; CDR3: CSAGDRDPYNSPLHF
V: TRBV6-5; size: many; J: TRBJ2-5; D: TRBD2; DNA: TGTGCCAGCAGTTACTCAATAGCGGGGGCGGAATTCGAGACCCAGTACTTC; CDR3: CASSYSIAGAEFETQYF
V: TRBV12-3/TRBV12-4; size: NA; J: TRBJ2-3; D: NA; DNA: TGTGCCAGCAGCCTCTCGGGCAGGGGTGGGACAGATACGCAGTATTTT; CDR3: CASSLSGRGGTDTQYF
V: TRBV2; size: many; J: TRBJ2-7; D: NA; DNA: TGTGCCAGCACTGGAACCGCGGACCCTCACTACGAGCAGTACTTC; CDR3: CASTGTADPHYEQYF
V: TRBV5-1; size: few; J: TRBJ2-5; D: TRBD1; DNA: TGCGCCAGCCGGACAGGGGGGGAGCAAGAGACCCAGTACTTC; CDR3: CASRTGGEQETQYF
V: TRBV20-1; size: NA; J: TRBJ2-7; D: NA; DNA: TGCAGTGCTAGTCAGGGAGCGGACACCGGGGAGCTGTACTTC; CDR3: CSASQGADTGELYF
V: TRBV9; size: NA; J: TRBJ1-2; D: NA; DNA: TGTGCCAGCAGCGTAGAACCAGGTACTAACTATGGCTACACCTTC; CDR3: CASSVEPGTNYGYTF
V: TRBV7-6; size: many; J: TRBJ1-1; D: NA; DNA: TGTGCCAGCAGCTTGGGGGGCGCGGGCACTGAAGCTTTCTTT; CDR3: CASSLGGAGTEAFF
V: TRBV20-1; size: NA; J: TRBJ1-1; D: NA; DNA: TGCAGTGCTGGGGGAGATCGGGACACTGAAGCTTTCTTT; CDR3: CSAGGDRDTEAFF
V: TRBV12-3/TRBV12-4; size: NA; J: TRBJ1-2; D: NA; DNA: TGTGCCAGCAGTTCGCACAGGGACTATGGCTACACCTTC; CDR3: CASSSHRDYGYTF
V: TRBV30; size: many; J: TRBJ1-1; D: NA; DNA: TGTGCCTGGAGTCTGAACACTGAAGCTTTCTTT; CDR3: CAWSLNTEAFF
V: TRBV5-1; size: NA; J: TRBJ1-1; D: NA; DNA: TGCGCCAGCGGCCAAGAAAGGGGGAACACTGAAGCTTTCTTT; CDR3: CASGQERGNTEAFF
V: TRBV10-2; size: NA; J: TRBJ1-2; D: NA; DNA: TGTGCCAGCAGCTACCCGGGACACCTCTATGGCTACACCTTC; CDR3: CASSYPGHLYGYTF
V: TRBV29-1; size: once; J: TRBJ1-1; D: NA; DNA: TGCAGCGTTCACGAGGGCGAGGGCACTGAAGCTTTCTTT; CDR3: CSVHEGEGTEAFF
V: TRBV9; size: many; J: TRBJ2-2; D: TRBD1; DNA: TGTGCCAGCAGCCGATGGACAGGGCTTGCCGGGGAGCTGTTTTTT; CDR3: CASSRWTGLAGELFF
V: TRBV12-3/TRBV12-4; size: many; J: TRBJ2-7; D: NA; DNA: TGTGCCAGCAGTTCCCCCAGCCAGGCCTACGAGCAGTACTTC; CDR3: CASSSPSQAYEQYF
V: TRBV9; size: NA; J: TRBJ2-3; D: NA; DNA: TGTGCCACCAGCGTAAGAGGGGGCACAGATACGCAGTATTTT; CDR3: CATSVRGGTDTQYF